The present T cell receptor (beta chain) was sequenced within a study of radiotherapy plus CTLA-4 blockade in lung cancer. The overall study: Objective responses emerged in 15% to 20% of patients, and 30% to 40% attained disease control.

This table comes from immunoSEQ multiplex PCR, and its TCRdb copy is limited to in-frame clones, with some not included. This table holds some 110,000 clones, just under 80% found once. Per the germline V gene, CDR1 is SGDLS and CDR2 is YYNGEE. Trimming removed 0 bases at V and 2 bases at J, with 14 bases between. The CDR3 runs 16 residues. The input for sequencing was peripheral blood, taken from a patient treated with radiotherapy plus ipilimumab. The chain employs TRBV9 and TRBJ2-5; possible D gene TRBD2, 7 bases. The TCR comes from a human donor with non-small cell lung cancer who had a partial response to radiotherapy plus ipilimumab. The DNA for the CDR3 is TGTGCCAGCAGCGTAGCTACAGGGAGGGGACAAGAGACCCAGTACTTC. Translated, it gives CASSVATGRGQETQYF.